A single sample gave rise to the 7 T cell receptor beta chains below, sequenced in a study of cytomegalovirus exposure and HLA in healthy donors. The PCR had 60 Vbeta and 13 Jbeta primers. The table came from immunoSEQ multiplex PCR; TCRdb's copy has only in-frame clones and leaves some out. Among approximately 160,000 clones listed, around 80% were seen once. The sample comprised PBMCs. The receptors derive from a woman aged 45 to 65 in good health and CMV-seropositive.

This clone came up once. V usage is TRBV27 and J usage is TRBJ1-4; TRBD1 agrees at 7 bases. Losses at the gene ends were 5 bases for V and 3 bases for J; bases not matched to a gene: 3. CDR3 size: 14 residues. Germline CDR1 is MNHEY and CDR2 is SMNVEV (reference sequence). The CDR3 sequence: CASSRGTANEKLFF. The CDR3 nucleotides read TGTGCCAGCAGTCGCGGGACAGCTAATGAAAAACTGTTTTTT.

CDR3 amino acids: CATDRGPHASSQPQHF. The CDR3, as DNA: TGTGCCACTGACAGGGGACCCCACGCCTCGTCTCAGCCCCAGCATTTT. This chain uses TRBV19 with TRBJ1-5, with 8 bases matching TRBD1. Losses at the gene ends were 10 bases for V and 6 bases for J; bases not matched to a gene: 17. Germline loops: CDR1 LNHDA, CDR2 SQIVND (reference sequence). The CDR3 is 16 residues long.

At least ten counts were recorded for this clone. The J gene is TRBJ1-2, the V gene TRBV12-2; the table's D call, TRBD1, was not checked against the DNA. TRBV12-2 is flagged as a pseudogene. The CDR3 is 14 residues long. The CDR3 is CASRLRKTVYGYTF. The CDR3 region has the DNA TGTGCAAGTCGCTTACGGAAGACAGTTTATGGCTACACCTTC.

DNA for the CDR3: TGTGCCAGCAGCTTGGACTTCAATGAGCAGTTCTTC. This translates into CASSLDFNEQFF. The V and J genes are TRBV5-6 and TRBJ2-1; the D is unclear. The CDR3 is 12 residues long. Germline V gives CDR1 SGHDT, CDR2 YYEEEE. Trimming removed 0 bases from V and 6 bases from J, with 4 bases in between. The whole variable domain, remainder taken from reference TRBV5-6 and TRBJ2-1, is DAGVTQSPTHLIKTRGQQVTLRCSPKSGHDTVSWYQQALGQGPQFIFQYYEEEERQRGNFPDRFSGHQFPNYSSELNVNALLLGDSALYLCASSLDFNEQFFGPGTRLTVL.

This clone came up once. J is TRBJ1-3 and V is TRBV30; D not resolved. The V gene lost 0 bases and the J gene lost 0 bases, with 6 bases spanning the gap. This CDR3 comprises 14 residues. The V gene's germline CDR1 is GTSNPN and CDR2 SVGIG (reference sequence). CDR3 loop: CAWSVGASGNTIYF. CDR3 DNA: TGTGCCTGGAGTGTAGGAGCCTCTGGAAACACCATATATTTT.

This chain connects TRBV30 to TRBJ1-2; 11 bases fit TRBD1. This CDR3 has 12 amino acids. Trimming removed 4 bases from V and 7 bases from J; junction bases left unmatched: 2. Germline V lookup: CDR1 GTSNPN, CDR2 SVGIG (reference sequence). Here the CDR3 reads CAWTDRGLGYTF. For the CDR3, the DNA is TGTGCCTGGACGGACAGGGGGCTTGGCTACACCTTC.

This chain connects TRBV6-1 to TRBJ2-7, with 7 bases aligning to TRBD2. This CDR3 region has 17 residues. After removal of 8 bases from V and 0 bases from J, the junction contained 16 bases not matched to a gene. The germline V gene encodes CDR1 MNHNS and CDR2 SASEGT. In DNA, the CDR3 is TGTGCCAGCCGTGGGAGGGAGAGCCTCGGGGGCTCCTACGAGCAGTACTTC. Residues: CASRGRESLGGSYEQYF.